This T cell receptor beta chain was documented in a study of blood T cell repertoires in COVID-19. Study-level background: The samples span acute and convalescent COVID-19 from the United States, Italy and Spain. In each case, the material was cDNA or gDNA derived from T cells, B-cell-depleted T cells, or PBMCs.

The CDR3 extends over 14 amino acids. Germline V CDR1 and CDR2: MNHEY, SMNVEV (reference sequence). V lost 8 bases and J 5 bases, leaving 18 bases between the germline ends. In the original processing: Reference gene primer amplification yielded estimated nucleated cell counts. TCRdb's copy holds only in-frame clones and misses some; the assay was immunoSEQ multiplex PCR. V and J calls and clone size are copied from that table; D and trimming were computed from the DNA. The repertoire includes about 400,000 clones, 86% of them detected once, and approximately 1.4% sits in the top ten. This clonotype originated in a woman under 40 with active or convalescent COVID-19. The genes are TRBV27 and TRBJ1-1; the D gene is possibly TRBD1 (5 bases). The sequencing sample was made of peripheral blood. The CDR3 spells CASRTGAGRTEAFF. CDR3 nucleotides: TGTGCCAGCCGGACCGGGGCTGGGAGGACTGAAGCTTTCTTT.